The 29 T cell receptor beta chains given below trace back to one sample, sequenced in a study of blood T cell repertoires in COVID-19 (dated by TCRdb to about 2020). Library preparation employed the immunoSEQ multiplex PCR assay. TCRdb re-hosts the immuneACCESS table, in-frame sequences only. Its copies lack some clones; in the studies checked, an unresolved V gene accounts for under half of them, and the cause for the rest is not known. This sample gives 350,000 to 550,000 clones in total; around 89% of them show up just once. The ten largest account for 4% to 5.5% of the sample. Sequences were obtained from peripheral blood. All receptors derive from a young woman with acute or convalescent COVID-19.

The rearrangement uses TRBV1 and TRBJ2-7; the D call of TRBD2 is as the table states it, not checked on the DNA. TRBV1 represents a pseudogene. CDR3 length equals 17 residues. The CDR3 is CTSSQDSLAGVKGEQYF. DNA for the CDR3: TGCACCAGCAGCCAAGATTCGCTAGCGGGGGTGAAGGGGGAGCAGTACTTC.

The chain uses TRBV11-2 and TRBJ1-5; 8 bases map to TRBD1. CDR1 and CDR2 (germline): SGHAT, FQNNGV. There are 15 residues in the CDR3. The trim removed 1 base at V and 2 bases at J, leaving 1 base unmatched. CDR3 loop: CASSLGQGRNQPQHF. The DNA of the CDR3 is TGTGCCAGCAGCTTAGGACAGGGGCGCAATCAGCCCCAGCATTTT.

V gene TRBV28 combines with J gene TRBJ2-5; tentatively, D is TRBD1 (6 bases). Germline loops: CDR1 MDHEN, CDR2 SYDVKM. CDR3 length: 14 residues. Trimming removed 5 bases at V and 5 bases at J, with 15 bases between. This chain's CDR3 is CASSLQSRGETQYF. Here the CDR3 DNA reads TGTGCCAGCAGTCTCCAATCTAGGGGGGAGACCCAGTACTTC.

V usage is TRBV7-9 and J usage is TRBJ2-7, with 9 bases matching TRBD1. J was trimmed by 3 bases and V by 2 bases; bases with no gene match: 2. The CDR3 covers 14 residues. In germline, CDR1 is SEHNR, CDR2 FQNEAQ (reference sequence). In DNA form, the CDR3 reads TGTGCCAGCAGCTTAAGGGACAGGGTCTACGAGCAGTACTTC. Translating it yields CASSLRDRVYEQYF.

The gene calls are TRBV10-3 and TRBJ2-6; D not certain. This CDR3 comprises 15 residues. V lost 2 bases and J 4 bases, leaving 9 bases between the germline ends. Germline V gives CDR1 ENHRY, CDR2 SYGVKD. The DNA of the CDR3 is TGTGCCATCAGTGAGGAGTATTCCGGGGCCAACGTCCTGACTTTC. Translating gives CAISEEYSGANVLTF.

The rearrangement uses TRBV12-1 and TRBJ2-2; the D call of TRBD2 is as the table states it, not checked on the DNA. TRBV12-1 is shown as a pseudogene. The CDR3 contains 22 residues. CDR3 DNA: TGTGCCAGCAGCTTGATACCCCGCGGGGCCTCAGTCAAATACCCGAATACCGGGGAGCTGTTTTTT. Translation: CASSLIPRGASVKYPNTGELFF.

V gene TRBV19 combines with J gene TRBJ2-7; 8 nucleotides line up with TRBD1. Trimming took 3 bases from V and 6 from J; bases not matched to a gene: 7. Germline-derived CDR1 and CDR2 are LNHDA and SQIVND (reference sequence). The CDR3 has 14 residues. The CDR3 nucleotides are TGTGCCAGTAGTATGACAGGGACAGGACCCGAGCAGTACTTC. Translating gives CASSMTGTGPEQYF. Using reference TRBV19 and TRBJ2-7 for the parts outside the CDR3, the full variable domain is DGGITQSPKYLFRKEGQNVTLSCEQNLNHDAMYWYRQDPGQGLRLIYYSQIVNDFQKGDIAEGYSVSREKKESFPLTVTSAQKNPTAFYLCASSMTGTGPEQYFGPGTRLTVT.

Of note for this clone: A junction end diverges from the germline sequence, so it may reflect a read error. The chain recombines TRBV29-1 with TRBJ1-2; D possibly corresponds to TRBD1 (6 bases). From germline, CDR1 is SQVTM and CDR2 ANQGSEA. This CDR3 region has 14 residues. The CDR3 is CSIEGVGGLDGYTF. The CDR3 DNA follows: TGCAGCATTGAGGGAGTAGGGGGATTAGATGGCTACACCTTC.

The J gene is TRBJ2-1, the V gene TRBV29-1, with TRBD1 matching over 8 bases. The V and J ends lost 3 bases and 8 bases, in that order; junction bases with no gene match: 9. The germline CDR1 and CDR2 sequences are SQVTM and ANQGSEA. This CDR3 has 14 residues. The CDR3 here is CSVDTGGFIDEQFF. The CDR3 bases are TGCAGCGTTGATACAGGGGGGTTCATCGATGAGCAGTTCTTC.

This clone was detected only once. This rearrangement joins TRBV5-1 to TRBJ2-3; D call uncertain. The CDR3 sequence is 16 residues long. Looked up from germline, CDR1 is SGHRS and CDR2 is YFSETQ. Trimming removed 0 bases at V and 0 bases at J, with 11 bases between. The CDR3 is CASSLGSLTSTDTQYF. Written as DNA, the CDR3 is TGCGCCAGCAGCTTGGGTTCGCTGACTAGCACAGATACGCAGTATTTT.

The chain recombines TRBV5-8 with TRBJ1-1; D ambiguous. Deletions cut 0 bases from V and 11 bases from J, with 8 bases between. The CDR3 length is 11 residues. In germline, CDR1 is SGHTS, CDR2 YDEGEE. The CDR3 loop reads CASSLVGGAFF. The DNA of the CDR3 is TGTGCCAGCAGCTTGGTTGGCGGGGCTTTCTTT.

The rearrangement joins TRBV5-1 to TRBJ2-7; no definite D call. Germline CDR1 reads SGHRS; CDR2 reads YFSETQ. V lost 5 bases, J lost 4 bases, and 22 bases lay in between. The CDR3 covers 16 residues. The CDR3 nucleotides read TGCGCCAGCAGACTCGACCTGACTGTCTCCGGGTACGAGCAGTACTTC. Translation gives CASRLDLTVSGYEQYF.

The V gene is TRBV7-9, the J gene TRBJ1-2; TRBD1 matches at 8 bases. The ends lost 5 bases at V and 0 bases at J; junction bases unmatched: 5. This CDR3 has 15 residues. Germline V gene data show CDR1 as SEHNR and CDR2 as FQNEAQ (reference sequence). The CDR3 is CASSRTGSTNYGYTF. The CDR3 DNA reads TGTGCCAGCAGCAGGACAGGGTCTACTAACTATGGCTACACCTTC.

This chain uses TRBV6-2 or TRBV6-3 with TRBJ2-1; weak D call: TRBD2 (6 bases). CDR3 length: 13 residues. Germline V gene sequence: CDR1 MNHEY, CDR2 SVGEGT. V lost 3 bases and J 12 bases, leaving 15 bases between the germline ends. CDR3 in DNA: TGTGCCAGCAGTTATGGGGGGTCCCCCCGGCAGTTCTTC. It yields the protein CASSYGGSPRQFF.

V gene TRBV10-2 combines with J gene TRBJ2-3; no definite D call. The V end lost 8 bases, the J end lost 3 bases, and 6 bases lay between the germline ends. CDR3 length: 11 residues. The germline V gene encodes CDR1 WSHSY and CDR2 SAAADI. CDR3 loop: CASSTTDTQYF. The CDR3 DNA sequence: TGCGCCAGCTCCACTACAGATACGCAGTATTTT.

The rearrangement joins TRBV6-5 to TRBJ2-2; 7 positions agree with TRBD1. V lost 9 bases to trimming and J lost 0 bases; unmatched junction nucleotides: 4. Germline V gene lookup returns CDR1 MNHEY and CDR2 SVGAGI. This CDR3 is built from 14 residues. The DNA of the CDR3 is TGTGCCAGTCGGCAGGGGGCGAACACCGGGGAGCTGTTTTTT. It specifies CASRQGANTGELFF.

The V call is TRBV21-1, the J call TRBJ1-3. TRBV21-1 counts as a pseudogene. CDR3 length: 16 residues. This CDR3 reads CASSKGGLRRGNTIYF. The CDR3 DNA sequence: TGTGCCAGCAGCAAAGGGGGACTACGGAGAGGAAACACCATATATTTT.

CDR3: CASVSAQAPTGGELFF. DNA for the CDR3: TGTGCCAGCGTCTCGGCACAGGCGCCCACCGGGGGGGAGCTGTTTTTT. V and J are TRBV2 and TRBJ2-2; tentative D call: TRBD1 (5 bases). From germline, CDR1 is SNHLY and CDR2 FYNNEI. Trimming removed 8 bases from V and 8 bases from J, with 24 bases in between. There are 16 residues in the CDR3.

This chain connects TRBV6-5 to TRBJ1-2; 7 positions agree with TRBD1. Germline loops: CDR1 MNHEY, CDR2 SVGAGI. The J segment lost 2 bases and the V segment lost 2 bases, leaving 8 bases of the junction unmatched. The CDR3 loop spans 16 amino acids. CDR3 nucleotides: TGTGCCAGCAGTTACGGGGGGACAGAAGCGAACTATGGCTACACCTTC. Translated, it gives CASSYGGTEANYGYTF.

This clone has only one observation. The CDR3 sequence is CASSDSINEKLFF. CDR3 nucleotides: TGTGCCAGCAGTGACAGTATTAATGAAAAACTGTTTTTT. This chain links TRBV6-1 with TRBJ1-4; D is unresolved. In germline, CDR1 is MNHNS, CDR2 SASEGT. V lost 3 bases and J 4 bases, leaving 6 bases between the germline ends. The CDR3 has 13 amino acids.

V and J are TRBV19 and TRBJ1-3; no clear D gene. CDR3 length equals 14 residues. Germline assignment: CDR1 LNHDA and CDR2 SQIVND (reference sequence). Trimming took off 5 bases at V and 0 bases at J, with 8 bases between the two ends. CDR3 nucleotides: TGTGCCAGTAGTGGGCAGATCTCTGGAAACACCATATATTTT. It is translated as CASSGQISGNTIYF. The complete variable domain, with remaining parts taken from reference TRBV19 and TRBJ1-3, reads DGGITQSPKYLFRKEGQNVTLSCEQNLNHDAMYWYRQDPGQGLRLIYYSQIVNDFQKGDIAEGYSVSREKKESFPLTVTSAQKNPTAFYLCASSGQISGNTIYFGEGSWLTVV.

This clone was detected once. The chain uses TRBV5-1 and TRBJ2-3; 10 bases fit TRBD2. This CDR3 is built from 16 residues. Germline trimming cut 4 bases from V and 4 bases from J; bases unmatched to any gene: 9. Germline CDR1 is SGHRS and CDR2 is YFSETQ. As DNA, the CDR3 is TGCGCCAGCAGCCCGCCGGGACTAGCGATCCCAGATACGCAGTATTTT. Translating it yields CASSPPGLAIPDTQYF.

The chain employs TRBV9 and TRBJ1-1, with 9 bases that match TRBD1. The CDR3 runs 16 residues. Germline lookup yields CDR1 SGDLS and CDR2 YYNGEE. Germline trimming cut 3 bases from V and 8 bases from J; bases unmatched to any gene: 14. CDR3 coding DNA: TGTGCCAGCAGCGCGGGGGGGACAGGGAGCCTATTAGAAGCTTTCTTT. Translating it yields CASSAGGTGSLLEAFF.

This chain links TRBV5-1 with TRBJ1-6, with TRBD1 matching over 7 bases. V shed 3 bases, J shed 1 base, and the junction held 7 bases outside the gene matches. Germline values: CDR1 SGHRS, CDR2 YFSETQ. The CDR3 runs 17 residues. The CDR3 is CASSSYSGGSYNSPLHF. Written as DNA, the CDR3 is TGCGCCAGCAGCTCTTACTCAGGGGGGTCCTATAATTCACCCCTCCACTTT. The full variable domain, in which reference TRBV5-1 and TRBJ1-6 provide the parts outside the CDR3, is KAGVTQTPRYLIKTRGQQVTLSCSPISGHRSVSWYQQTPGQGLQFLFEYFSETQRNKGNFPGRFSGRQFSNSRSEMNVSTLELGDSALYLCASSSYSGGSYNSPLHFGNGTRLTVT.

The chain links TRBV20-1 to TRBJ1-6; 10 nucleotides agree with TRBD1. Looked up from germline, CDR1 is DFQATT and CDR2 is SNEGSKA (reference sequence). With V trimmed by 3 bases and J by 11 bases, 10 bases remained unmatched. The length of the CDR3 is 15 residues. The CDR3 DNA reads as TGCAGTGCTAGTCCACAGGGACAGGGGAAGACACCCCTCCACTTT. Protein product: CSASPQGQGKTPLHF.

The table lists this clone with a few counts. V is TRBV18 and J is TRBJ2-1; 11 bases fit TRBD1. This CDR3 comprises 16 residues. With V trimmed by 3 bases and J by 3 bases, 4 bases remained unmatched. CDR1 and CDR2 (germline): KGHSH, LQKENI. DNA for the CDR3: TGTGCCAGCTCACCCCTTGGGACAGGGGGCTACAATGAGCAGTTCTTC. This sequence encodes CASSPLGTGGYNEQFF.

This clone was observed a single time. The genes are TRBV15 and TRBJ2-6; 12 bases are a match to TRBD1. Germline CDR1 LNHNV, CDR2 YYDKDF (reference sequence). The CDR3 has 18 residues. V was clipped by 8 bases and J by 1 base; unmatched bases: 9. CDR3 nucleotides: TGTGCCACCGGTGATCCGGGACAGGGGGCTTCTGGGGCCAACGTCCTGACTTTC. It encodes CATGDPGQGASGANVLTF.

This chain joins TRBV5-6 and TRBJ2-3; D is possibly TRBD2 (6 bases). Trimming cost V 6 bases and J 2 bases, with 16 bases left between them. Germline V gives CDR1 SGHDT, CDR2 YYEEEE. There are 15 residues in the CDR3. CDR3 amino acids: CASTMSLGLTDTQYF. DNA for the CDR3: TGTGCCAGCACTATGTCCTTGGGACTCACAGATACGCAGTATTTT.

The V call is TRBV6-5, the J call TRBJ1-5; a possible D gene is TRBD1 (5 bases). This CDR3 region has 15 residues. Trimming stripped 6 bases from V and 0 bases from J, with 12 bases between. Looked up from germline, CDR1 is MNHEY and CDR2 is SVGAGI. Here the CDR3 reads CASRRTPSSNQPQHF. DNA for the CDR3: TGTGCCAGCAGAAGGACACCTAGTAGCAATCAGCCCCAGCATTTT.